The present T cell receptor beta chain was sequenced within a study of CXCR3-negative and CXCR3-positive naive CD8 T cells. Findings and limits, study-wide: Naive cells positive for CXCR3 carried more hydrophobic TRB CDR3s than CXCR3-negative ones.

5' RACE with UMI labels generated the TRB cDNA libraries. From its re-call of the 5' RACE reads, TCRdb lists each CDR3 protein once, without DNA. The sample spans some 130,000 distinct CDR3 sequences; the ten largest clones claim 0.41%. A remark on this clonotype: Its antigen is undetermined.

Germline V gives CDR1 MNHEY, CDR2 SMNVEV (reference sequence). CDR3 length: 18 amino acids. The receptor comes from a human donor in good health. Some clones in this sample may be carry-over from other donors' samples. J is TRBJ2-5 and V is TRBV27; TCRdb proposes TRBD1, but this gene call is untestable without DNA. Material: naive CXCR3+ CD8+ T cells from blood. Documented subset: CD45RO-CCR7+CD27+CD95- naive CD8+ T cells expressing CXCR3 (TNR3+). The chain's CDR3 is CASSSIAGQGVDYETQYF.